What follows describes a single T cell receptor (beta chain). As yet, its antigen is unknown. Per germline, CDR1 SGHAT and CDR2 FQNNGV. The CDR3 is 14 amino acids. The V and J ends lost 3 bases and 2 bases respectively, with 8 bases between them. The sample originates from a study of cytomegalovirus exposure and HLA in healthy donors. Across the study: The same platform used for the 500 to 850 first-cohort repertoires was also used for the 95 to 150 validation repertoires, as a later analysis reported.

Clones were sequenced by immunoSEQ multiplex PCR, and TCRdb holds only the in-frame ones, with some missing. The table has around 80,000 clones, around 96% seen once; the top ten hold 1.3%. Overall study results and limits: As was reported, the classifier diagnosed cytomegalovirus status with high specificity and sensitivity. Specific recognition of CMV antigens was confirmed in vitro for a few chains (all CMV-associated).

The sequencing input was PBMCs. The receptor was isolated from a woman aged 18 to 35 in good health and CMV-seronegative. The rearrangement links TRBV11-2 to TRBJ2-4; tentatively, D is TRBD1 (5 bases). CDR3 protein: CASSFWGTKNIQYF. The CDR3 nucleotides read TGTGCCAGCAGCTTTTGGGGCACCAAAAACATTCAGTACTTC.